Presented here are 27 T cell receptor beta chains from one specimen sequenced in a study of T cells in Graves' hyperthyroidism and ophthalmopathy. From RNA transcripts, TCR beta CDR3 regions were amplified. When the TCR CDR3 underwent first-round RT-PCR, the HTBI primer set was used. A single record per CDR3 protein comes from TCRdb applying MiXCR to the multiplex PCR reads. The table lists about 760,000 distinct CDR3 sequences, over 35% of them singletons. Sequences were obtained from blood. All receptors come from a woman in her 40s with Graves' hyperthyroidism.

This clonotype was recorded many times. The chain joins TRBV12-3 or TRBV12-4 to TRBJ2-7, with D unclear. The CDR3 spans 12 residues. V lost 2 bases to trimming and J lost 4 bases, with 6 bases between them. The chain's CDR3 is CASSLREYEQYF. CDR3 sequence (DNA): TGTGCCAGCAGTTTAAGAGAATACGAGCAGTACTTC.

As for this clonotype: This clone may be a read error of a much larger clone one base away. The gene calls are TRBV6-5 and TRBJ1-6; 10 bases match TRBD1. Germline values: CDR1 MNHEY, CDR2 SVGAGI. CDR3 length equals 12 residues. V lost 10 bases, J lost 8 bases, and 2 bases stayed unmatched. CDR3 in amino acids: CATGTGDSPLHF. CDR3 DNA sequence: TGTGCCACCGGGACAGGGGATTCACCCCTCCACTTT.

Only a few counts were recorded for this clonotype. CDR3 region: CASTREGGLGYEQYF. The CDR3 nucleotides are TGTGCCAGTACCCGGGAGGGGGGGCTCGGGTACGAGCAGTACTTC. The rearrangement uses TRBV19 and TRBJ2-7; 8 bases agree with TRBD2. CDR3 length equals 15 residues. CDR1 LNHDA and CDR2 SQIVND come from the germline V gene (reference sequence). Trimming cost V 7 bases and J 4 bases; bases outside gene matches: 12.

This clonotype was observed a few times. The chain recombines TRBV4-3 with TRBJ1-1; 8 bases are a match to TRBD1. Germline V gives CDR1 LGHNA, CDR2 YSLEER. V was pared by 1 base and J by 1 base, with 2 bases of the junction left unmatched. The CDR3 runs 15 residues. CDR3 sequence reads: CASSQGQGPNTEAFF. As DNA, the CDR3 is TGCGCCAGCAGCCAAGGACAGGGGCCGAACACTGAAGCTTTCTTT.

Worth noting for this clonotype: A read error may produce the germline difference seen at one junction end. The CDR3 sequence: CASSQWDSTNTGELFF. The CDR3 region has the DNA TGTGCCAGCAGCCAATGGGACAGTACGAACACCGGGGAGCTGTTTTTT. The chain joins TRBV15 to TRBJ2-2; the match to TRBD1 covers 7 bases. The germline V gene has CDR1 LNHNV and CDR2 YYDKDF (reference sequence). The CDR3 is 16 amino acids.

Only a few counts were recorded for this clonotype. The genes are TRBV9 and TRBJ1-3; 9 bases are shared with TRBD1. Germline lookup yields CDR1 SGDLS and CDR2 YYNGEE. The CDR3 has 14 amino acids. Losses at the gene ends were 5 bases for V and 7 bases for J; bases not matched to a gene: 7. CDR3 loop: CASSGDRELNTIYF. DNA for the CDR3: TGTGCCAGCAGTGGGGACAGGGAATTGAACACCATATATTTT.

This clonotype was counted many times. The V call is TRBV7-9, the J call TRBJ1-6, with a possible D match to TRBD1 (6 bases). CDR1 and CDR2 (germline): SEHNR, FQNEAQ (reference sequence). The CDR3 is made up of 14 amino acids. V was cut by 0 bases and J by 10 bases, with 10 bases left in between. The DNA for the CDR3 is TGTGCCAGCAGCTTAGCCAGGGGTGAGTCACCCCTCCACTTT. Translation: CASSLARGESPLHF.

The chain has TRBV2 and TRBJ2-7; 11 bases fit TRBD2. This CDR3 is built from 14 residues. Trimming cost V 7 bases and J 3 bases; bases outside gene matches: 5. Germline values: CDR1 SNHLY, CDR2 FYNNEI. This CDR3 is CASTIAGGNYEQYF. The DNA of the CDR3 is TGTGCCAGCACCATAGCGGGGGGGAACTACGAGCAGTACTTC.

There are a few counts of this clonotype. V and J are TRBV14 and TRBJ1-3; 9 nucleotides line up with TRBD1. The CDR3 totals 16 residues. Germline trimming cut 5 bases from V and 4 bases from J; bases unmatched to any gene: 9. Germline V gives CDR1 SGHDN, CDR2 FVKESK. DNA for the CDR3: TGTGCCAGCAGCAAGTACAGGGGGCGCTCCGGAAACACCATATATTTT. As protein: CASSKYRGRSGNTIYF.

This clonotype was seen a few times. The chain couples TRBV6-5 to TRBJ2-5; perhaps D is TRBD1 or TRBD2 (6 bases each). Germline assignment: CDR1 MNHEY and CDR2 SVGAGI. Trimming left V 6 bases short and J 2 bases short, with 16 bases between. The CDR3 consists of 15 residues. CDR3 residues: CASSQQGLKQETQYF. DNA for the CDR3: TGTGCCAGCAGCCAACAGGGACTTAAACAAGAGACCCAGTACTTC.

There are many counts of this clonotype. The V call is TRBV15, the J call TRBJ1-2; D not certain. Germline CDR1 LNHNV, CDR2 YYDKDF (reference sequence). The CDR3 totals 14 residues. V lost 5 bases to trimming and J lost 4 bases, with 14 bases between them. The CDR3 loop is CATSGRNTFYGYTF. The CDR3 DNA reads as TGTGCCACCAGCGGTAGGAACACCTTCTATGGCTACACCTTC.

The CDR3 protein is CASTRGFANTGELFF. CDR3 DNA: TGTGCCAGTACCAGGGGATTCGCGAACACCGGGGAGCTGTTTTTT. The chain recombines TRBV19 with TRBJ2-2, with TRBD1 as a possible D gene (6 bases). The CDR3 consists of 15 residues. Trimming left V 7 bases short and J 0 bases short, with 12 bases between. Per germline, CDR1 LNHDA and CDR2 SQIVND (reference sequence).

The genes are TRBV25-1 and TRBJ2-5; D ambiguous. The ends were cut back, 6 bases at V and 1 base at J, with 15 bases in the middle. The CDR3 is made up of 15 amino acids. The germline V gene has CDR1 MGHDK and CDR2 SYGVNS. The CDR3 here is CASRYGAVGQETQYF. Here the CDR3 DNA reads TGTGCCAGCAGGTACGGCGCGGTGGGCCAAGAGACCCAGTACTTC.

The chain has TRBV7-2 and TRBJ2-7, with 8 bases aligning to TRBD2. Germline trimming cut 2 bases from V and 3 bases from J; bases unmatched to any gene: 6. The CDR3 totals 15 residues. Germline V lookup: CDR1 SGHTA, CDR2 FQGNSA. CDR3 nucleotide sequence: TGTGCCAGCAGCTTACAGGTTGCGGGGGGCTACGAGCAGTACTTC. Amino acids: CASSLQVAGGYEQYF.

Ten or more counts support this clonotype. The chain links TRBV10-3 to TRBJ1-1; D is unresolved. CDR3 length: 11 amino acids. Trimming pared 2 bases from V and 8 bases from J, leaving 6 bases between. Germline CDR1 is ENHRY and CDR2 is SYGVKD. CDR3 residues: CAISEREEAFF. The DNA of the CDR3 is TGTGCCATCAGTGAGCGGGAGGAAGCTTTCTTT.

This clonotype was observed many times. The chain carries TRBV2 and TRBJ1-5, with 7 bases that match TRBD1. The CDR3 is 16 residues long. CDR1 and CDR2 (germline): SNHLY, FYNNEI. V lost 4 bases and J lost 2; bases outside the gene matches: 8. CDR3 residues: CASSVGTAHGNQPQHF. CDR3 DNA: TGTGCCAGCAGTGTAGGGACAGCCCATGGCAATCAGCCCCAGCATTTT. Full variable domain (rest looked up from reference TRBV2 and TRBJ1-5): EPEVTQTPSHQVTQMGQEVILRCVPISNHLYFYWYRQILGQKVEFLVSFYNNEISEKSEIFDDQFSVERPDGSNFTLKIRSTKLEDSAMYFCASSVGTAHGNQPQHFGDGTRLSIL.

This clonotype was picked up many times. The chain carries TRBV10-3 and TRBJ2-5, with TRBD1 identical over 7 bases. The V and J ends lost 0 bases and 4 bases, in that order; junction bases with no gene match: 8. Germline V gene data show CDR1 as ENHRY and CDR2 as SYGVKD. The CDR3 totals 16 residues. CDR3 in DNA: TGTGCCATCAGTGAGTCGGGGGACAGTGCCAGAGAGACCCAGTACTTC. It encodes CAISESGDSARETQYF.

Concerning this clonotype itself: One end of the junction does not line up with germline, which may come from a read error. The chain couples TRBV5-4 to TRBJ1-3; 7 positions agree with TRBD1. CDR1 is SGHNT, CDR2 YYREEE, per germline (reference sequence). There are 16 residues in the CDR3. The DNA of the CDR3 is TGCGCCAGCAGCCAAGGGGGCAGGTCCTCTGGAAACACCATATATTTT. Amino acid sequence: CASSQGGRSSGNTIYF.

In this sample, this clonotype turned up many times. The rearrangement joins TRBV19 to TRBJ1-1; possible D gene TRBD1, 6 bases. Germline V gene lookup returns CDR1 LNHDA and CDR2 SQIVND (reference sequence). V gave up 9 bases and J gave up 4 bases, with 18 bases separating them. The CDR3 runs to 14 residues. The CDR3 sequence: CASTRGQSTTEAFF. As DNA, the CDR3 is TGTGCCAGCACGCGAGGACAGTCGACCACTGAAGCTTTCTTT.

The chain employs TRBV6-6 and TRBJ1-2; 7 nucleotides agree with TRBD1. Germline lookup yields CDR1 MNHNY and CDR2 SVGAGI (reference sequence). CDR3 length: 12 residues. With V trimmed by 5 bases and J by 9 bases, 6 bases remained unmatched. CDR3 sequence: CASSIRQGRYTF. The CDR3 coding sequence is TGTGCCAGCAGTATCCGACAGGGTCGCTACACCTTC.

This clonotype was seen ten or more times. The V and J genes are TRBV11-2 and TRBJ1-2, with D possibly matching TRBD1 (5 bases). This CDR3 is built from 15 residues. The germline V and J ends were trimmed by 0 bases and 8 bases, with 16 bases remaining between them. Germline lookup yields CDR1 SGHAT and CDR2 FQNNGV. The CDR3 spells CASSLDQPGPSGYTF. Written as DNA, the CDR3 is TGTGCCAGCAGCTTAGATCAGCCAGGGCCTTCCGGCTACACCTTC. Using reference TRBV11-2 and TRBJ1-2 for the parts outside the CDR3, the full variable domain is EAGVAQSPRYKIIEKRQSVAFWCNPISGHATLYWYQQILGQGPKLLIQFQNNGVVDDSQLPKDRFSAERLKGVDSTLKIQPAKLEDSAVYLCASSLDQPGPSGYTFGSGTRLTVV.

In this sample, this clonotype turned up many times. In nucleotides, the CDR3 is TGCAGTGCTCGAATGGACGGCTACTCTGGGGCCAACGTCCTGACTTTC. Its translation: CSARMDGYSGANVLTF. The gene calls are TRBV20-1 and TRBJ2-6; D not resolved. V was clipped by 5 bases and J by 0 bases, with 14 bases between them. CDR1 is DFQATT and CDR2 is SNEGSKA in the germline V gene (reference sequence). This CDR3 has 16 amino acids.

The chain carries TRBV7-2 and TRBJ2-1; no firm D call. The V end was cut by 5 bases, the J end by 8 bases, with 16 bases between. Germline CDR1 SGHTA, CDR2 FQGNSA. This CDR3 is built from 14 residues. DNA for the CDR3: TGTGCCAGCAGCCCACTATCGGAGAACGATGAGCAGTTCTTC. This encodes CASSPLSENDEQFF. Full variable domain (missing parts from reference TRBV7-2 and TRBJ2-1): GAGVSQSPSNKVTEKGKDVELRCDPISGHTALYWYRQSLGQGLEFLIYFQGNSAPDKSGLPSDRFSAERTGGSVSTLTIQRTQQEDSAVYLCASSPLSENDEQFFGPGTRLTVL.

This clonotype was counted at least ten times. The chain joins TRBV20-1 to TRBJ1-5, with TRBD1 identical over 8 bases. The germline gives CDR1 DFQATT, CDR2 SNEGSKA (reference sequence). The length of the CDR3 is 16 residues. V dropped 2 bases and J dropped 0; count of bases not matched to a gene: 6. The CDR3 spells CSARHQTGASNQPQHF. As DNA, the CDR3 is TGCAGTGCTAGACATCAGACAGGGGCTAGCAATCAGCCCCAGCATTTT.

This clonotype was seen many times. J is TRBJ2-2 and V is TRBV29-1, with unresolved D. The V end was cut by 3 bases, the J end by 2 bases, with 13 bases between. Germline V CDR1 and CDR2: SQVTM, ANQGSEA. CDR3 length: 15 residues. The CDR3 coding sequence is TGCAGCGTTGAGTTACTTAACGTAAACACCGGGGAGCTGTTTTTT. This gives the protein CSVELLNVNTGELFF.

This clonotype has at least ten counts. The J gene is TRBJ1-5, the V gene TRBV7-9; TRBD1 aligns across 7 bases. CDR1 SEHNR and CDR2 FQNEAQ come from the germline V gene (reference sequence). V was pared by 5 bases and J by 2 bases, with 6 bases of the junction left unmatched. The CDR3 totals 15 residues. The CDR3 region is CASSDYGTGNQPQHF. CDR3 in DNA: TGTGCCAGCAGCGATTACGGGACAGGCAATCAGCCCCAGCATTTT.

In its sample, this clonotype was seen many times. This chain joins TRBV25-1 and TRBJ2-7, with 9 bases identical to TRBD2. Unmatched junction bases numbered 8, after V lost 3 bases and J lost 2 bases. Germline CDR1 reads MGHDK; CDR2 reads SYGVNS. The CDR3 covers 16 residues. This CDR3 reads CASSDAGLALTYEQYF. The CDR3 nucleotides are TGTGCCAGCAGTGATGCAGGACTAGCGTTAACCTACGAGCAGTACTTC.